This TCR beta chain was profiled in a study of blood T cell repertoires in COVID-19. Original data processing: Counts of nucleated cells, estimated from reference gene primer amplification, were obtained. TCRdb's copy holds only in-frame clones and misses some; the assay was immunoSEQ multiplex PCR. That table is the source of V, J and clone size, and D and trimming were worked out from the DNA. This sample has roughly 100,000 clones, with approximately 82% found just once. The germline gives CDR1 SGHTA, CDR2 FQGNSA. CDR3 size: 14 residues. V lost 5 bases to trimming and J lost 6 bases; unmatched junction nucleotides: 8.

The TCR sequence derives from a woman of 80 years or more with acute or convalescent COVID-19. The chain recombines TRBV7-2 with TRBJ2-3; 7 bases agree with TRBD1. The sequencing sample was made of peripheral blood. The CDR3 loop is CASSLRQGSDTQYF. CDR3 sequence (DNA): TGTGCCAGCAGCCTCAGACAGGGTTCGGATACGCAGTATTTT.